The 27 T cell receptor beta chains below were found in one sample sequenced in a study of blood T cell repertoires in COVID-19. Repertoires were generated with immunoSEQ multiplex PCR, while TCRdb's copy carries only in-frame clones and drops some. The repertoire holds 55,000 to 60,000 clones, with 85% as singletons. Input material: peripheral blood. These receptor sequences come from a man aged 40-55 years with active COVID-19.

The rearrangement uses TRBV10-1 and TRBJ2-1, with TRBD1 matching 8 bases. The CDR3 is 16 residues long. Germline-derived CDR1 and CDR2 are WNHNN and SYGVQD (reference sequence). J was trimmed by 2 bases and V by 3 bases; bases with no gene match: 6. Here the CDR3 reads CASSDRDRGPYNEQFF. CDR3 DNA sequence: TGCGCCAGCAGTGACCGAGACAGGGGACCCTACAATGAGCAGTTCTTC.

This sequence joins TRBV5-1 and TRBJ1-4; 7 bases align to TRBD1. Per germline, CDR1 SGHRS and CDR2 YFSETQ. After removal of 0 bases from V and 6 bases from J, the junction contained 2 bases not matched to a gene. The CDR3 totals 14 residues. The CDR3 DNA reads TGCGCCAGCAGCTTGGGACAGGGTTATGAAAAACTGTTTTTT. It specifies CASSLGQGYEKLFF.

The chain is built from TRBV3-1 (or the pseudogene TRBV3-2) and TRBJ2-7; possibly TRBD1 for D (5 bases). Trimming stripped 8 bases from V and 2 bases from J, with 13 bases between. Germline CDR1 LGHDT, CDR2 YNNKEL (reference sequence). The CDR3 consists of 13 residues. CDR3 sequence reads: CASGNQGPYEQYF. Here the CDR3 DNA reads TGTGCCAGCGGCAACCAGGGTCCCTACGAGCAGTACTTC.

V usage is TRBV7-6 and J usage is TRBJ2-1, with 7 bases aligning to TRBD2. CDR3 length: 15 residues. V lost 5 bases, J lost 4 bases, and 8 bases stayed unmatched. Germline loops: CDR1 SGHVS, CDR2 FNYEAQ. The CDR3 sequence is CASSNLADTYNEQFF. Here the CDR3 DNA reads TGTGCCAGCAGCAACCTAGCGGATACATACAATGAGCAGTTCTTC.

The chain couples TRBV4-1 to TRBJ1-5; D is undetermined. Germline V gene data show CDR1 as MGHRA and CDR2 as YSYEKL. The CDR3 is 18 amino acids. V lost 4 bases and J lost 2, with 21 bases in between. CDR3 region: CASSLGGGSGIGNQPQHF. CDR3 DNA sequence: TGCGCCAGCAGCCTGGGCGGCGGGTCGGGGATAGGCAATCAGCCCCAGCATTTT.

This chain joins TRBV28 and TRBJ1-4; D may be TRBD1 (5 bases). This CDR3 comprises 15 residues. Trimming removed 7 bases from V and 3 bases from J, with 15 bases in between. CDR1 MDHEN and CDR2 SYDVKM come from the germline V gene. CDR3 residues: CASNQIGTANEKLFF. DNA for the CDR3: TGTGCCAGCAACCAAATAGGGACTGCTAATGAAAAACTGTTTTTT.

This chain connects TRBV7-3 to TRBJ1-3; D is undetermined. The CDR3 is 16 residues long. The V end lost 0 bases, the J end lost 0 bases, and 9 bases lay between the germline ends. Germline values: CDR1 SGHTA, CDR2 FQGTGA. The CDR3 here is CASSLTGGNSGNTIYF. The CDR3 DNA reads TGTGCCAGCAGCTTAACGGGAGGCAACTCTGGAAACACCATATATTTT.

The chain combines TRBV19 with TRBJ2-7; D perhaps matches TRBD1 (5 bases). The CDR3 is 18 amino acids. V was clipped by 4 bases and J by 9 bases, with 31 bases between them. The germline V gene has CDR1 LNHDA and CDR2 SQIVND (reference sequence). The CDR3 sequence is CASSTHPQDSQSLRGQYF. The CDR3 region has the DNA TGTGCCAGTAGTACGCACCCACAGGATTCCCAATCCCTACGAGGGCAGTACTTC.

The CDR3 protein is CASSQAHRGRTPLHF. CDR3 sequence (DNA): TGTGCCAGCAGCCAAGCTCACAGGGGTCGGACACCCCTCCACTTT. The chain is built from TRBV3-1 (or the pseudogene TRBV3-2) and TRBJ1-6; TRBD1 matches at 7 bases. Germline CDR1 LGHDT, CDR2 YNNKEL (reference sequence). CDR3 length: 15 residues. V lost 1 base and J lost 11; bases outside the gene matches: 8.

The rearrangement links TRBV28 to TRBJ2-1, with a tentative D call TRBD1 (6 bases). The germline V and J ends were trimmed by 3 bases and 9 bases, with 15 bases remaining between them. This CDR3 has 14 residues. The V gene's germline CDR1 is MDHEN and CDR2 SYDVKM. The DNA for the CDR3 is TGTGCCAGCAGTTTTATAGGGGGTTTAGGTGAGCAGTTCTTC. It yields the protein CASSFIGGLGEQFF.

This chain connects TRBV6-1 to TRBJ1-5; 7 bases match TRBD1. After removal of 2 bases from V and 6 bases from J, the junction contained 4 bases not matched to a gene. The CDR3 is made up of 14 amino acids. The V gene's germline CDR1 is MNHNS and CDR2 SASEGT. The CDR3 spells CASSEHTGAQPQHF. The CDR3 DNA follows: TGTGCCAGCAGTGAACATACAGGGGCTCAGCCCCAGCATTTT.

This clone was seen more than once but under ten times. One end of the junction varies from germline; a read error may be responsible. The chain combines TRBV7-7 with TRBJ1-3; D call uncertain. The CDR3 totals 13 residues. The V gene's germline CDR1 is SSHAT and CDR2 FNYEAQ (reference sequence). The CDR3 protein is CASSLDRGSTIYF. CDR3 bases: TGTGCTAGCAGCTTAGATCGGGGTAGCACCATATATTTT.

CDR3 nucleotide sequence: TGTGCCAGCAGTGAGGAAGGGGCTGACTATGGCTACACCTTC. This gives the protein CASSEEGADYGYTF. This chain uses TRBV2 with TRBJ1-2, with D possibly TRBD1 on 5 matching bases. V was cut by 3 bases and J by 3 bases, with 11 bases left in between. The CDR3 extends over 14 amino acids. The germline V gene encodes CDR1 SNHLY and CDR2 FYNNEI.

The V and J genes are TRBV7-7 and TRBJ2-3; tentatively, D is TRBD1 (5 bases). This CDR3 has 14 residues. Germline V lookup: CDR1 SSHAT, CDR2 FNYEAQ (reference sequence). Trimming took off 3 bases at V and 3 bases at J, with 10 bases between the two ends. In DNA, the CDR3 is TGTGCCAGCAGCTTGACAGATAGTACAGATACGCAGTATTTT. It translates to CASSLTDSTDTQYF. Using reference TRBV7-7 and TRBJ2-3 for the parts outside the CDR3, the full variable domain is GAGVSQSPRYKVTKRGQDVTLRCDPISSHATLYWYQQALGQGPEFLTYFNYEAQPDKSGLPSDRFSAERPEGSISTLTIQRTEQRDSAMYRCASSLTDSTDTQYFGPGTRLTVL.

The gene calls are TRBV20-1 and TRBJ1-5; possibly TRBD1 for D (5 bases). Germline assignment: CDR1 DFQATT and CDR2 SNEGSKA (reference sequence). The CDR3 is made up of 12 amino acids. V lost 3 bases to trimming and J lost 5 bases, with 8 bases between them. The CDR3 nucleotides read TGCAGTGCTAGTCAGGGTGATCAGCCCCAGCATTTT. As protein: CSASQGDQPQHF.

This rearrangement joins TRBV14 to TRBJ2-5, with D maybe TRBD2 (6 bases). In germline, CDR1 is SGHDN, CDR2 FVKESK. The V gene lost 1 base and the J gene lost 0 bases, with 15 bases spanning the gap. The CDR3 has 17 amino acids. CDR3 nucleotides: TGTGCCAGCAGCCAAGGTACTGGCCGGGGGTACCAAGAGACCCAGTACTTC. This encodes CASSQGTGRGYQETQYF.

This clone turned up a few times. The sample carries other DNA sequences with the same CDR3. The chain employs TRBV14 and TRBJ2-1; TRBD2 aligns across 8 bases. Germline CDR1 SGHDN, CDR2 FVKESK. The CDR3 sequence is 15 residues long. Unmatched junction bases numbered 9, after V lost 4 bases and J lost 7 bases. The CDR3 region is CASSPLAGIWNEQFF. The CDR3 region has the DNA TGTGCCAGCAGCCCTTTAGCGGGAATTTGGAATGAGCAGTTCTTC.

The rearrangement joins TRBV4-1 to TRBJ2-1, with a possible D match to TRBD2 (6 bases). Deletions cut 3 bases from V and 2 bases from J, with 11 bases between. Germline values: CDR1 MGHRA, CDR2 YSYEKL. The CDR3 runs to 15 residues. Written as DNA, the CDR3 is TGCGCCAGCAGCCATCGGGGCGGGACCTACAATGAGCAGTTCTTC. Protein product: CASSHRGGTYNEQFF.

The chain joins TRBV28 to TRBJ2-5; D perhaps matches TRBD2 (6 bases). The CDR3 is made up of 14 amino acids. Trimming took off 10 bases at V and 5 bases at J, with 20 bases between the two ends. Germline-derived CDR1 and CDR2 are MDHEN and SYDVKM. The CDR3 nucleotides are TGTGCCACCATTCTCGGTCGGGAGCTTGAGACCCAGTACTTC. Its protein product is CATILGRELETQYF. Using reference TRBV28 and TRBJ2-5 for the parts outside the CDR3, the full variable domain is DVKVTQSSRYLVKRTGEKVFLECVQDMDHENMFWYRQDPGLGLRLIYFSYDVKMKEKGDIPEGYSVSREKKERFSLILESASTNQTSMYLCATILGRELETQYFGPGTRLLVL.

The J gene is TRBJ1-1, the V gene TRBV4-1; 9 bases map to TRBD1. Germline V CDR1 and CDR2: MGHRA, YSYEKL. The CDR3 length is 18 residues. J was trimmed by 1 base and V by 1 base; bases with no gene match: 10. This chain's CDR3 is CASSQASVHRGQNTEAFF. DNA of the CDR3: TGCGCCAGCAGCCAAGCCAGTGTTCACAGGGGGCAGAACACTGAAGCTTTCTTT.

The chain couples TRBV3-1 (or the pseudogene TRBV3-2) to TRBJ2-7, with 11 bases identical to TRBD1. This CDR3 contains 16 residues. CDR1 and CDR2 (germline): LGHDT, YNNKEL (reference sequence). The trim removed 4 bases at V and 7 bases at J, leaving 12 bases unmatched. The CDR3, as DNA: TGTGCCAGCAGCCGAGTAAGGTCGGGACAGGGGGGGGAGCAGTACTTC. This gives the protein CASSRVRSGQGGEQYF.

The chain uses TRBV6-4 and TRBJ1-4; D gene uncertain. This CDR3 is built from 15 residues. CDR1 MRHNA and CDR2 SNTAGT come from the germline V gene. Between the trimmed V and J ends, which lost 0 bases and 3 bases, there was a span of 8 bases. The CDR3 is CASSDSGSPNEKLFF. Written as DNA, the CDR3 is TGTGCCAGCAGTGACTCGGGCAGCCCTAATGAAAAACTGTTTTTT.

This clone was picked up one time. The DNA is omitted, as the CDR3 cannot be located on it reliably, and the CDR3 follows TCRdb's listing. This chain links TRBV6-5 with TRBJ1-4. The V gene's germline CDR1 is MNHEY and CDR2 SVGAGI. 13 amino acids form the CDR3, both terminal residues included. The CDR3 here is CASSSSGDEKLFF.

The CDR3 region is CASLRRGTNTEAFF. CDR3 DNA sequence: TGTGCCAGTTTACGCAGGGGGACGAACACTGAAGCTTTCTTT. The chain couples TRBV19 to TRBJ1-1; 7 bases map to TRBD1. J was trimmed by 1 base and V by 8 bases; bases with no gene match: 7. CDR3 length equals 14 residues. The V gene's germline CDR1 is LNHDA and CDR2 SQIVND (reference sequence).

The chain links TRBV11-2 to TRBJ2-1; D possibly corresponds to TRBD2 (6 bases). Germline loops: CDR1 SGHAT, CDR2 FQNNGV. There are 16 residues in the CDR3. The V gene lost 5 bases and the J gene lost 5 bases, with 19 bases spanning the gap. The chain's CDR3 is CASSHGASDFHNEQFF. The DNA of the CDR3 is TGTGCCAGCAGCCACGGCGCTAGCGATTTCCACAATGAGCAGTTCTTC.

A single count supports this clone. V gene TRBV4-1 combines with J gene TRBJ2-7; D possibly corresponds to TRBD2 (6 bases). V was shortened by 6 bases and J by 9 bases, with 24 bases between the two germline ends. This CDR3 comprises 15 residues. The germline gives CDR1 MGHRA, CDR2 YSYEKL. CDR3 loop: CASRVDGSRSFGQYF. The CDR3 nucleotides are TGCGCCAGCAGGGTGGACGGGAGCCGATCTTTTGGGCAGTACTTC.

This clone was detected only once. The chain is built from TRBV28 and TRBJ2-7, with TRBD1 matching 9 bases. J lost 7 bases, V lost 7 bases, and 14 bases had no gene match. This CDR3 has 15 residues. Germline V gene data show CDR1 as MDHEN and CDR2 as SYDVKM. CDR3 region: CASKDPGTGLGEQYF. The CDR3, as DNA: TGTGCCAGCAAGGACCCCGGGACAGGGCTGGGAGAGCAGTACTTC.